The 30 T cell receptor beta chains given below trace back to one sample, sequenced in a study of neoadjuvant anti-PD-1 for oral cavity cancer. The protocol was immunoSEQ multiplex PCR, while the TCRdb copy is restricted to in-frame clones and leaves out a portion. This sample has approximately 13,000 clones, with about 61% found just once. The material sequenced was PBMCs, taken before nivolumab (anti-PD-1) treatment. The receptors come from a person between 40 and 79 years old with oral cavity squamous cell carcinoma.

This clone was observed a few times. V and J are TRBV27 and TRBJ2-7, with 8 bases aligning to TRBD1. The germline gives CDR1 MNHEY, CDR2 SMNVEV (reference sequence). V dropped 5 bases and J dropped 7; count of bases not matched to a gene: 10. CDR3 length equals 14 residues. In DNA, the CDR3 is TGTGCCAGCAGTAGATCACAGGGGGGTGAAGAGCAGTACTTC. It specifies CASSRSQGGEEQYF.

This CDR3 reads CSVEQGVGETQYF. In DNA, the CDR3 is TGCAGCGTTGAACAGGGAGTGGGAGAGACCCAGTACTTC. This chain connects TRBV29-1 to TRBJ2-5; D may be TRBD1 or TRBD2 (5 bases each). This CDR3 is built from 13 residues. Per the germline V gene, CDR1 is SQVTM and CDR2 is ANQGSEA. V lost 2 bases, J lost 4 bases, and 11 bases lay in between.

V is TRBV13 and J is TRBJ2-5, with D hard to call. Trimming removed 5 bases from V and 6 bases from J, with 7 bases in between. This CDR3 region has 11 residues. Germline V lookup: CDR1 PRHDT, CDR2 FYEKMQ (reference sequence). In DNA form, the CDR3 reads TGTGCCAGCAGCCTTCGGAAGACCCAGTACTTC. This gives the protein CASSLRKTQYF.

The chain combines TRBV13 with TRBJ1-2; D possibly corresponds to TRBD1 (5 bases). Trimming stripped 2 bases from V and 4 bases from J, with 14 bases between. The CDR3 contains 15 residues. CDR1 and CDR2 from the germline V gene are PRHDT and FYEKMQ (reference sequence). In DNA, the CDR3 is TGTGCCAGCAGCTTACGGGGGAAAGGAGGCTATGGCTACACCTTC. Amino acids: CASSLRGKGGYGYTF.

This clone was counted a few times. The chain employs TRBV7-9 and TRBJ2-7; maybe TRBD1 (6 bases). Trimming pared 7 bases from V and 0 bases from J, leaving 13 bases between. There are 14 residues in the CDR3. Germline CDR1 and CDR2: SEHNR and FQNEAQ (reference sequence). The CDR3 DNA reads TGTGCCAGCAACTTCGGACAGCCCTCCTACGAGCAGTACTTC. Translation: CASNFGQPSYEQYF.

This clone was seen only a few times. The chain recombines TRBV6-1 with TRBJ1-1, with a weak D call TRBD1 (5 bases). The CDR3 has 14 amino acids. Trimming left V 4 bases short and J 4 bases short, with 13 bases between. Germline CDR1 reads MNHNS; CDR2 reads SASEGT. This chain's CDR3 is CASSVWGEITEAFF. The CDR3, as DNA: TGTGCCAGCAGTGTCTGGGGCGAAATCACTGAAGCTTTCTTT.

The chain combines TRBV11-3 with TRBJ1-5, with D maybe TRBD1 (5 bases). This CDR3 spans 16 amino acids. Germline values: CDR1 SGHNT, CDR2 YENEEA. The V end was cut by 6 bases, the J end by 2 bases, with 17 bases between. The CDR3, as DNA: TGTGCCAGCAGGTCCTTTGGACACGGTGGCAATCAGCCCCAGCATTTT. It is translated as CASRSFGHGGNQPQHF.

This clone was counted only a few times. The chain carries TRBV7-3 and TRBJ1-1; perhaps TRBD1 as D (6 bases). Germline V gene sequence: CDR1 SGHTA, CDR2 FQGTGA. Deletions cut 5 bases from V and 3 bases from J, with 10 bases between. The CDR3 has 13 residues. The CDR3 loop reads CASSPGTYTEAFF. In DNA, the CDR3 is TGTGCCAGCAGCCCCGGGACATACACTGAAGCTTTCTTT.

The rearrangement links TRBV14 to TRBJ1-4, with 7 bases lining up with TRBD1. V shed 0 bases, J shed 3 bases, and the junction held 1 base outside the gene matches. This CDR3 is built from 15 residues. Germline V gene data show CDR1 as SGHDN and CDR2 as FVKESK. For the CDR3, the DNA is TGTGCCAGCAGCCAAGATAGGGGGCCTAATGAAAAACTGTTTTTT. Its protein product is CASSQDRGPNEKLFF.

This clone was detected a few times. The CDR3 reads CASALELNTEAFF. CDR3 sequence (DNA): TGTGCCAGCGCGTTGGAGCTGAACACTGAAGCTTTCTTT. The chain has TRBV6-5 and TRBJ1-1; no clear D. The CDR3 consists of 13 residues. Trimming left V 8 bases short and J 0 bases short, with 10 bases between. The germline V gene has CDR1 MNHEY and CDR2 SVGAGI.

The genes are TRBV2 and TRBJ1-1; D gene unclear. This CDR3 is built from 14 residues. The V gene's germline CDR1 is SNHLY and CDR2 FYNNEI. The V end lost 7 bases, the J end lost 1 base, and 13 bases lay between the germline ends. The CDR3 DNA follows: TGTGCCAGCATCCGGACGGACCCGAACACTGAAGCTTTCTTT. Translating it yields CASIRTDPNTEAFF.

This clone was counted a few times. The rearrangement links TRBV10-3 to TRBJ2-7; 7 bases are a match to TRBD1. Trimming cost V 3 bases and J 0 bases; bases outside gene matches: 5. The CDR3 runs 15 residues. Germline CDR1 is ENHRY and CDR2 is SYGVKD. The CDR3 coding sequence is TGTGCCATCAGTGATCCAGGGGGATTCTCCTACGAGCAGTACTTC. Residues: CAISDPGGFSYEQYF.

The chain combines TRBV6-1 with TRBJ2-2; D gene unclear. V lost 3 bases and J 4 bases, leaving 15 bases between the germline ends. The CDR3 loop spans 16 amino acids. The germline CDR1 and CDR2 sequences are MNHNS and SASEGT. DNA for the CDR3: TGTGCCAGCAGTGAGGTCCCGCTCCCCAGCACCGGGGAGCTGTTTTTT. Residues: CASSEVPLPSTGELFF.

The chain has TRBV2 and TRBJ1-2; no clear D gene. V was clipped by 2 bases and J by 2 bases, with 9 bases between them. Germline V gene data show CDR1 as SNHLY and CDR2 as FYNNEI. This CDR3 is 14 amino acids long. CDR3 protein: CASSEPGQNYGYTF. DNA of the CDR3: TGTGCCAGCAGTGAACCCGGTCAGAACTATGGCTACACCTTC. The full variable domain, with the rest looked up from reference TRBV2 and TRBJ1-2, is EPEVTQTPSHQVTQMGQEVILRCVPISNHLYFYWYRQILGQKVEFLVSFYNNEISEKSEIFDDQFSVERPDGSNFTLKIRSTKLEDSAMYFCASSEPGQNYGYTFGSGTRLTVV.

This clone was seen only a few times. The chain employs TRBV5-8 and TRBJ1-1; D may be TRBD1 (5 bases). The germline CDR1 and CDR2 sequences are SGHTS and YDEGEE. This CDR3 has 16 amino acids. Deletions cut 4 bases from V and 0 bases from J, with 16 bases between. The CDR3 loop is CASSGGLEQVNTEAFF. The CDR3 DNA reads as TGTGCCAGCAGCGGCGGTTTGGAACAGGTGAACACTGAAGCTTTCTTT. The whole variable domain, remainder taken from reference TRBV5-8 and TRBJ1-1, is EAGVTQSPTHLIKTRGQQATLRCSPISGHTSVYWYQQALGLGLQFLLWYDEGEERNRGNFPPRFSGRQFPNYSSELNVNALELEDSALYLCASSGGLEQVNTEAFFGQGTRLTVV.

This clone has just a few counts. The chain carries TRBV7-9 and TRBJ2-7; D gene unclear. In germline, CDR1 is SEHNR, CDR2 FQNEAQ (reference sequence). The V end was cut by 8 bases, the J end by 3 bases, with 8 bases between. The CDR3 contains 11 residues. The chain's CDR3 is CASGSLYEQYF. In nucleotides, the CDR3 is TGTGCCAGCGGTTCCCTCTACGAGCAGTACTTC.

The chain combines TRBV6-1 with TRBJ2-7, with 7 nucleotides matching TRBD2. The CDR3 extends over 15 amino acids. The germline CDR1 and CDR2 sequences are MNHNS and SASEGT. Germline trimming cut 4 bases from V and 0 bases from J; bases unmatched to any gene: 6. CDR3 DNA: TGTGCCAGCAGTGTCGGGAGGACGAGCTCCTACGAGCAGTACTTC. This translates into CASSVGRTSSYEQYF.

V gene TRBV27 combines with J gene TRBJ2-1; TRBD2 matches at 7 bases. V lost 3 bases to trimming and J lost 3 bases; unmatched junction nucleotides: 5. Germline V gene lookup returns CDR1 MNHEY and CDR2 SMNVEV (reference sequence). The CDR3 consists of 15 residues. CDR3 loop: CASSFQGGSYNEQFF. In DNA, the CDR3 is TGTGCCAGCAGTTTTCAGGGCGGGAGCTACAATGAGCAGTTCTTC.

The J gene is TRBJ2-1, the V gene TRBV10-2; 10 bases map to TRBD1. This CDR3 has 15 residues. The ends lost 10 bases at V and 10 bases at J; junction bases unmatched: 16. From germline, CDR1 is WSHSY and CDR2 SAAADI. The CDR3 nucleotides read TGCGCCACCGAACCGGGACAGGGGTGGGGTTCCGAGCAGTTCTTC. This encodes CATEPGQGWGSEQFF.

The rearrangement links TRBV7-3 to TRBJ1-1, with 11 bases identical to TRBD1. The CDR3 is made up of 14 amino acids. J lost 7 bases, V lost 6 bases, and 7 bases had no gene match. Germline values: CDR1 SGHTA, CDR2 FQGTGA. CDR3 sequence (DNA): TGTGCCAGCAGATTCGGGACAGGGGGAGGTGAAGCTTTCTTT. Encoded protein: CASRFGTGGGEAFF. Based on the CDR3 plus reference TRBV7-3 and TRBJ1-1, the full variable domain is GAGVSQTPSNKVTEKGKYVELRCDPISGHTALYWYRQSLGQGPEFLIYFQGTGAADDSGLPNDRFFAVRPEGSVSTLKIQRTERGDSAVYLCASRFGTGGGEAFFGQGTRLTVV.

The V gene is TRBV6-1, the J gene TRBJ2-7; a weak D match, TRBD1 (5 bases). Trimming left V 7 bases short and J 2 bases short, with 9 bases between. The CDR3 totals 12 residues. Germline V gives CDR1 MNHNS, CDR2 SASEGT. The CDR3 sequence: CASKVGAYEQYF. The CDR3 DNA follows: TGTGCCAGCAAGGTAGGGGCCTACGAGCAGTACTTC.

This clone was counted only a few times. CDR3 loop: CSVGISKNIQYF. The CDR3, as DNA: TGCAGCGTTGGGATTTCCAAAAACATTCAGTACTTC. The chain has TRBV29-1 and TRBJ2-4; D unclear. This CDR3 is 12 amino acids long. V was trimmed by 4 bases and J by 2 bases, leaving 6 bases between them. Looked up from germline, CDR1 is SQVTM and CDR2 is ANQGSEA.

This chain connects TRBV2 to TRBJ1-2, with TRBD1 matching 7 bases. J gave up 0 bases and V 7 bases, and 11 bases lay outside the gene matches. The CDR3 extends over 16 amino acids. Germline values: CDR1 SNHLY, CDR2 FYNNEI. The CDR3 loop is CASTDRVPLSNYGYTF. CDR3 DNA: TGTGCCAGCACCGACAGGGTTCCCCTCTCTAACTATGGCTACACCTTC.

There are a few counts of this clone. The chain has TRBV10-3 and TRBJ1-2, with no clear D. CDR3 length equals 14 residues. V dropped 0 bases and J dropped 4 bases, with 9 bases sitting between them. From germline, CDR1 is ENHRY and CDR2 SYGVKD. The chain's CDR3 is CAISESGSVYGYTF. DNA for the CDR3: TGTGCCATCAGTGAGTCGGGGTCAGTCTATGGCTACACCTTC.

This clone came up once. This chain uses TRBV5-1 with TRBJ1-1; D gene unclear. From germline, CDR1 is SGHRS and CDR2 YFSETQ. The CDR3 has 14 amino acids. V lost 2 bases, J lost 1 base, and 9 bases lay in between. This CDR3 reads CASSFPRANTEAFF. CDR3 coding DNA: TGCGCCAGCAGCTTCCCGCGGGCGAACACTGAAGCTTTCTTT.

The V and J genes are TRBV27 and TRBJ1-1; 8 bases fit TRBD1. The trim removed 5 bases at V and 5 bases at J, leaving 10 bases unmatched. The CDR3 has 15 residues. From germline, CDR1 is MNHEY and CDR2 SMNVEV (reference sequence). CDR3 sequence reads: CASSLWGRGLTEAFF. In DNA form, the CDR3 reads TGTGCCAGCAGTCTGTGGGGCAGGGGGCTGACTGAAGCTTTCTTT.

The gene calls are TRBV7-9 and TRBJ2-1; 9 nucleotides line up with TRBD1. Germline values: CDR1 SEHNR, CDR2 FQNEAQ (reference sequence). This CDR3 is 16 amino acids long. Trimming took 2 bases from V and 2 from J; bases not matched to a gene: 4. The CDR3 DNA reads TGTGCCAGCAGCTTAATGGGACAGGGCCCCTACAATGAGCAGTTCTTC. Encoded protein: CASSLMGQGPYNEQFF.

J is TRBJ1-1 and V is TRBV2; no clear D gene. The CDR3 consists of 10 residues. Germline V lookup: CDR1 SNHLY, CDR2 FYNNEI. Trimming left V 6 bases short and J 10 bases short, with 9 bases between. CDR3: CASRERVAFF. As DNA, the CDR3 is TGTGCCAGCAGGGAGCGGGTAGCTTTCTTT.

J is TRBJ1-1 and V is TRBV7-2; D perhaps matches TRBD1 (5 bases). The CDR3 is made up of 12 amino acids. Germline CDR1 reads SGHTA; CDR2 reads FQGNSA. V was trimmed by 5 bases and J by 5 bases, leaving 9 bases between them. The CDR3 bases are TGTGCCAGCAGCCTGGGACGAACTGAAGCTTTCTTT. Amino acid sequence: CASSLGRTEAFF.

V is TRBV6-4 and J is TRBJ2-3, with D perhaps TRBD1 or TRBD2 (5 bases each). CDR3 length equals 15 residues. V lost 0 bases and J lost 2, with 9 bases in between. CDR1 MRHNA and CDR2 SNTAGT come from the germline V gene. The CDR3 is CASSDSGTPTDTQYF. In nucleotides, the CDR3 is TGTGCCAGCAGTGACTCAGGGACCCCCACAGATACGCAGTATTTT.